The 27 T cell receptor beta chains listed next were all sequenced from one sample in a study of control samples from healthy donors and cancer patients. Clones were sequenced by immunoSEQ multiplex PCR, and TCRdb holds only the in-frame ones, with some missing. Of around 64,000 clones listed, 89% were seen once; the top ten hold around 5.5%. The sample taken for sequencing was PBMCs. Receptor source: a man aged 60 to 69 with colorectal cancer.

This sequence joins TRBV19 and TRBJ2-3; 13 bases align to TRBD2. After removal of 6 bases from V and 6 bases from J, the junction contained 15 bases not matched to a gene. The CDR3 is made up of 18 amino acids. CDR1 and CDR2 from the germline V gene are LNHDA and SQIVND (reference sequence). CDR3 DNA sequence: TGTGCCAGTAGCGTGCGTTCGACTAGCGGGGGGCCGTTGGATACGCAGTATTTT. Its translation: CASSVRSTSGGPLDTQYF.

This clone appeared once. J is TRBJ1-4 and V is TRBV27; D is perhaps TRBD1 (6 bases). CDR1 and CDR2 (germline): MNHEY, SMNVEV (reference sequence). This CDR3 is 14 amino acids long. Trimming cost V 4 bases and J 14 bases, with 20 bases left between them. The CDR3 sequence: CASSSNARGARLFF. For the CDR3, the DNA is TGTGCCAGCAGTTCCAACGCCCGGGGGGCACGGCTGTTTTTT.

This clone was counted a single time. This chain uses TRBV10-3 with TRBJ1-6, with a possible D match to TRBD1 (5 bases). The CDR3 sequence is 14 residues long. Per the germline V gene, CDR1 is ENHRY and CDR2 is SYGVKD. V was clipped by 6 bases and J by 4 bases, with 10 bases between them. CDR3 amino acids: CAISGTAYNSPLHF. For the CDR3, the DNA is TGTGCCATCAGCGGGACGGCTTATAATTCACCCCTCCACTTT.

DNA of the CDR3: TGTGCCAGCAGCTCCCGGGCTGCGGGGGAGACCCAGTACTTC. Encoded protein: CASSSRAAGETQYF. The V gene is TRBV7-7, the J gene TRBJ2-5, with a weak D call TRBD2 (6 bases). The CDR3 has 14 residues. Per germline, CDR1 SSHAT and CDR2 FNYEAQ (reference sequence). V was clipped by 4 bases and J by 5 bases, with 14 bases between them.

J is TRBJ2-5 and V is TRBV25-1; tentatively, D is TRBD2 (5 bases). V lost 6 bases, J lost 4 bases, and 15 bases lay in between. The CDR3 sequence is 14 residues long. Germline V gene lookup returns CDR1 MGHDK and CDR2 SYGVNS. CDR3 residues: CASSLGLSGETQYF. The CDR3 nucleotides are TGTGCCAGCAGCCTTGGACTCTCAGGAGAGACCCAGTACTTC.

The rearrangement uses TRBV4-3 and TRBJ2-1; TRBD1 agrees at 10 bases. This CDR3 is built from 14 residues. The junction had 3 bases not matched to a gene; V was cut back by 4 bases and J by 6 bases. From germline, CDR1 is LGHNA and CDR2 YSLEER. CDR3 amino acids: CASSPGTGANEQFF. The CDR3 bases are TGCGCCAGCAGCCCGGGGACAGGGGCCAATGAGCAGTTCTTC.

This clone was recorded once. V usage is TRBV14 and J usage is TRBJ2-1, with D possibly being TRBD1 or TRBD2 (5 bases each). This CDR3 has 15 residues. Trimming took 1 base from V and 2 from J, leaving 9 bases between them. Per the germline V gene, CDR1 is SGHDN and CDR2 is FVKESK. As DNA, the CDR3 is TGTGCCAGCAGCCAAGTCCGGGGCGCCTACAATGAGCAGTTCTTC. This codes for CASSQVRGAYNEQFF.

This sequence joins TRBV7-2 and TRBJ1-4, with 7 bases identical to TRBD1. The V and J ends lost 0 bases and 2 bases, in that order; junction bases with no gene match: 12. Germline assignment: CDR1 SGHTA and CDR2 FQGNSA. The CDR3 consists of 19 residues. CDR3 coding DNA: TGTGCCAGCAGCTTAGCCGTGAAGACAGGGAGGCGTACTAATGAAAAACTGTTTTTT. It encodes CASSLAVKTGRRTNEKLFF.

This clone appeared a few times. The CDR3 here is CASSISSENTEAFF. The CDR3 nucleotides read TGTGCCAGTAGTATAAGTTCAGAGAACACTGAAGCTTTCTTT. The gene calls are TRBV19 and TRBJ1-1, with D unclear. Germline V gives CDR1 LNHDA, CDR2 SQIVND (reference sequence). The CDR3 is 14 amino acids. Between the trimmed V and J ends, which lost 2 bases and 1 base, there was a span of 8 bases.

The J gene is TRBJ1-5, the V gene TRBV7-2; D remains ambiguous. Looked up from germline, CDR1 is SGHTA and CDR2 is FQGNSA. The CDR3 consists of 15 residues. Trimming shortened V by 1 base and J by 0 bases, and 7 bases separated the two germline ends. CDR3 nucleotide sequence: TGTGCCAGCAGCTTAGACAGTAATAGCAATCAGCCCCAGCATTTT. Its translation is CASSLDSNSNQPQHF.

V is TRBV18 and J is TRBJ2-1; no reliable D call. The CDR3 loop spans 16 amino acids. Germline V CDR1 and CDR2: KGHSH, LQKENI. The V and J ends lost 3 bases and 0 bases respectively, with 12 bases between them. As DNA, the CDR3 is TGTGCCAGCTCACCCCCACGTCAGAGCTCCTACAATGAGCAGTTCTTC. This gives the protein CASSPPRQSSYNEQFF.

The rearrangement links TRBV6-5 to TRBJ2-7; D might be TRBD1 (7 bases). V was cut by 6 bases and J by 6 bases, with 18 bases left in between. The CDR3 sequence is 14 residues long. CDR1 is MNHEY and CDR2 is SVGAGI in the germline V gene. The CDR3 loop reads CASSTRGAKGEQYF. CDR3 nucleotides: TGTGCCAGCAGCACCAGGGGGGCCAAAGGCGAGCAGTACTTC.

The chain recombines TRBV28 with TRBJ2-7; possible D gene TRBD1, 6 bases. This CDR3 is 15 amino acids long. Deletions cut 6 bases from V and 5 bases from J, with 20 bases between. Germline V gives CDR1 MDHEN, CDR2 SYDVKM. DNA of the CDR3: TGTGCCAGCAGCCCTATCGGGACATCCTTACACGAGCAGTACTTC. This sequence encodes CASSPIGTSLHEQYF.

This clone was seen once. The chain carries TRBV5-1 and TRBJ1-5; D remains ambiguous. The CDR3 contains 9 residues. The ends were cut back, 4 bases at V and 10 bases at J, with 3 bases in the middle. The germline CDR1 and CDR2 sequences are SGHRS and YFSETQ. The CDR3 spells CASSPPQHF. CDR3 nucleotides: TGCGCCAGCAGCCCCCCCCAGCATTTT. The full variable domain, in which reference TRBV5-1 and TRBJ1-5 provide the parts outside the CDR3, is KAGVTQTPRYLIKTRGQQVTLSCSPISGHRSVSWYQQTPGQGLQFLFEYFSETQRNKGNFPGRFSGRQFSNSRSEMNVSTLELGDSALYLCASSPPQHFGDGTRLSIL.

This chain uses TRBV9 with TRBJ1-5, with 7 bases fitting TRBD1. The V gene end was trimmed by 0 bases and the J gene end by 2 bases; junction bases not matched to a gene: 2. Germline V gene sequence: CDR1 SGDLS, CDR2 YYNGEE. This CDR3 comprises 15 residues. CDR3 amino acids: CASSVDGQGNQPQHF. CDR3 sequence (DNA): TGTGCCAGCAGCGTAGATGGACAGGGCAATCAGCCCCAGCATTTT.

This clone was detected only a few times. The rearrangement uses TRBV6-1 and TRBJ1-5; possible D gene TRBD1, 6 bases. The CDR3 contains 14 residues. V was pared by 3 bases and J by 4 bases, with 10 bases between. CDR1 is MNHNS and CDR2 is SASEGT in the germline V gene. In DNA, the CDR3 is TGTGCCAGCAGTGAGGGGACAAAGAATCAGCCCCAGCATTTT. Translated: CASSEGTKNQPQHF.

The V call is TRBV11-2, the J call TRBJ1-3; D ambiguous. The V end lost 1 base, the J end lost 0 bases, and 10 bases lay between the germline ends. Per the germline V gene, CDR1 is SGHAT and CDR2 is FQNNGV. CDR3 length: 16 residues. The CDR3 DNA sequence: TGTGCCAGCAGCTTAGGGTTTCTGACCTCTGGAAACACCATATATTTT. As protein: CASSLGFLTSGNTIYF.

This chain uses TRBV18 with TRBJ2-1; D remains ambiguous. The CDR3 has 11 amino acids. The germline V gene has CDR1 KGHSH and CDR2 LQKENI. The V and J ends lost 4 bases and 9 bases respectively, with 7 bases between them. CDR3 sequence: CASSLESEQFF. The CDR3 DNA is TGTGCCAGCTCACTCGAAAGTGAGCAGTTCTTC.

The chain joins TRBV30 to TRBJ1-6; 12 bases match TRBD1. The CDR3 has 15 residues. V trimming: 3 bases; J trimming: 5 bases; junction bases outside the gene matches: 2. Germline-derived CDR1 and CDR2 are GTSNPN and SVGIG (reference sequence). The chain's CDR3 is CAWRGTGGHNSPLHF. The CDR3 DNA sequence: TGTGCCTGGAGGGGGACAGGGGGCCATAATTCACCCCTCCACTTT.

The CDR3 loop is CASMSSNQPQHF. The CDR3 DNA reads as TGTGCCAGCATGAGCAGCAATCAGCCCCAGCATTTT. The chain employs TRBV28 and TRBJ1-5; unclear D gene. The CDR3 covers 12 residues. Germline CDR1 reads MDHEN; CDR2 reads SYDVKM. With 7 bases removed from V and 1 base from J, the gap between germline ends came to 5 bases.

This rearrangement joins TRBV28 to TRBJ1-1; maybe TRBD1 (6 bases). This CDR3 contains 15 residues. CDR1 MDHEN and CDR2 SYDVKM come from the germline V gene. Trimming cost V 6 bases and J 1 base, with 15 bases left between them. The CDR3 reads CASSSGEDRNTEAFF. DNA for the CDR3: TGTGCCAGCAGCTCCGGTGAGGACAGGAACACTGAAGCTTTCTTT.

This chain links TRBV5-1 with TRBJ2-3; no clear D gene. V was pared by 1 base and J by 1 base, with 10 bases between. This CDR3 comprises 15 residues. CDR1 and CDR2 (germline): SGHRS, YFSETQ. CDR3 coding DNA: TGCGCCAGCAGCTTGTTATCTGGGGGCACAGATACGCAGTATTTT. Protein: CASSLLSGGTDTQYF.

The V and J genes are TRBV11-2 and TRBJ2-7; 10 bases align to TRBD1. The germline gives CDR1 SGHAT, CDR2 FQNNGV. The CDR3 is made up of 14 amino acids. V shed 8 bases, J shed 5 bases, and the junction held 9 bases outside the gene matches. CDR3 sequence reads: CASGFRDRGNEQYF. The CDR3 region has the DNA TGTGCCAGCGGGTTCCGGGACAGGGGAAACGAGCAGTACTTC.

The chain has TRBV7-2 and TRBJ2-1; 8 nucleotides line up with TRBD2. V lost 4 bases, J lost 10 bases, and 0 bases stayed unmatched. The V gene's germline CDR1 is SGHTA and CDR2 FQGNSA. The CDR3 covers 11 residues. The DNA for the CDR3 is TGTGCCAGCAGCTCTAGCGGGGAGCAGTTCTTC. As protein: CASSSSGEQFF.

The rearrangement joins TRBV11-3 to TRBJ2-1; D call uncertain. The V end was cut by 3 bases, the J end by 0 bases, with 3 bases between. The CDR3 spans 13 residues. CDR1 and CDR2 (germline): SGHNT, YENEEA. The CDR3 here is CASSLASYNEQFF. The CDR3 DNA sequence: TGTGCCAGCAGCTTGGCCTCCTACAATGAGCAGTTCTTC.

The rearrangement uses TRBV5-6 and TRBJ2-7; the D is unclear. The CDR3 consists of 12 residues. Germline V gene data show CDR1 as SGHDT and CDR2 as YYEEEE. Trimming stripped 4 bases from V and 5 bases from J, with 10 bases between. Here the CDR3 reads CASSPWPHEQYF. CDR3 DNA: TGTGCCAGCAGCCCCTGGCCTCACGAGCAGTACTTC.

The rearrangement uses TRBV7-2 and TRBJ2-7; 11 bases line up with TRBD2. The CDR3 has 15 amino acids. Trimming cost V 2 bases and J 7 bases; bases outside gene matches: 7. The germline CDR1 and CDR2 sequences are SGHTA and FQGNSA. The CDR3 sequence: CASSLLASGGSEQYF. The CDR3 region has the DNA TGTGCCAGCAGCTTATTGGCTAGCGGGGGGAGTGAGCAGTACTTC.